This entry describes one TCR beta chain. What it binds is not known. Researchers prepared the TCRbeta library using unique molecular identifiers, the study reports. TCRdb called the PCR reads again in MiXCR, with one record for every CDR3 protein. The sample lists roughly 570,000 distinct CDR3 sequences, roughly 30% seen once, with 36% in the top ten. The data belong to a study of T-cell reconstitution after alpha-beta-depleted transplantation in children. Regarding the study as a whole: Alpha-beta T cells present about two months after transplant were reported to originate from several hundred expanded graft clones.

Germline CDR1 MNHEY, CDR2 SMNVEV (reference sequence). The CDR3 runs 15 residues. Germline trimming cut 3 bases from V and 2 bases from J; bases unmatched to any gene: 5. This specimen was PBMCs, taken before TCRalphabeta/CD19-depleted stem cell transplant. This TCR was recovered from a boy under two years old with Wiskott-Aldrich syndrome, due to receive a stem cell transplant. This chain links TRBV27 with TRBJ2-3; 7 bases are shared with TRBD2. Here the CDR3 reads CASSFRGGDTDTQYF. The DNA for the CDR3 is TGTGCCAGCAGTTTCCGGGGAGGGGACACAGATACGCAGTATTTT.